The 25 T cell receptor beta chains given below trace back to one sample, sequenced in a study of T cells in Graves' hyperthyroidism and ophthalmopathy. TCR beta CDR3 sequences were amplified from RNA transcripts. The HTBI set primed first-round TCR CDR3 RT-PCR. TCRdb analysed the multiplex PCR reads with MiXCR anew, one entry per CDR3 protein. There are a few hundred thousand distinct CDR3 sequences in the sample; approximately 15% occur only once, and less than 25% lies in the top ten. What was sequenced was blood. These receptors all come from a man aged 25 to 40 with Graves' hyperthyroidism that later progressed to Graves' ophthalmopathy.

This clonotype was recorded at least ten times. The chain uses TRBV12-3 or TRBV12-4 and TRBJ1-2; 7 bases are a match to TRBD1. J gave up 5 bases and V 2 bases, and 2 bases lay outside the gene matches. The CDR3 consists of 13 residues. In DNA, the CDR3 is TGTGCCAGCAGTTTAAAACAGGGGTATGGCTACACCTTC. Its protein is CASSLKQGYGYTF.

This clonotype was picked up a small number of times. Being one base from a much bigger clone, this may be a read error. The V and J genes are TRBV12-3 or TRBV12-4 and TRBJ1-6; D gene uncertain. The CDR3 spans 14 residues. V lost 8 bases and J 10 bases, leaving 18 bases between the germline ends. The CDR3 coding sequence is TGTGCCAGCGGCTTAAGTGAGGGCCGGTCACCCCTCCACTTT. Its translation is CASGLSEGRSPLHF.

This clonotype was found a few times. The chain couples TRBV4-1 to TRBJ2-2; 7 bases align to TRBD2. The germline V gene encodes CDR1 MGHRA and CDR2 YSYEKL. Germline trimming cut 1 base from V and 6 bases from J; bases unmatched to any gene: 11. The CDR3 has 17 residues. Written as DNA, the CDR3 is TGCGCCAGCAGCCAAGGGCGGGCGGGGGTCATAGCCGGGGAGCTGTTTTTT. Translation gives CASSQGRAGVIAGELFF.

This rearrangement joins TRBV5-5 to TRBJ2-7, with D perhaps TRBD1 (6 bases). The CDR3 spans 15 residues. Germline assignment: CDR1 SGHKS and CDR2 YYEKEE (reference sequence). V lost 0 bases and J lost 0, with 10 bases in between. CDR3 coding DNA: TGTGCCAGCAGCTTGGCCGGACAGTCCTCCTACGAGCAGTACTTC. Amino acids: CASSLAGQSSYEQYF.

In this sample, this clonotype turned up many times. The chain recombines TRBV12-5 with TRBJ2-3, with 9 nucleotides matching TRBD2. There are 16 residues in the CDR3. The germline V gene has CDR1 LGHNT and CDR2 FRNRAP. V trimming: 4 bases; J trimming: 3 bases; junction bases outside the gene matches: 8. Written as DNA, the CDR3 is TGTGCTAGTGGTTCCTTCGAGCGGGGGGTTACAGATACGCAGTATTTT. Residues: CASGSFERGVTDTQYF.

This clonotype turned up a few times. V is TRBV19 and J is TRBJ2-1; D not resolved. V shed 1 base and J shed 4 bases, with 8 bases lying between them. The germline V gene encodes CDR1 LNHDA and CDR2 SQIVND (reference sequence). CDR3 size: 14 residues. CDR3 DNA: TGTGCCAGTAGTATAGGAGTCCGATACAATGAGCAGTTCTTC. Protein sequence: CASSIGVRYNEQFF.

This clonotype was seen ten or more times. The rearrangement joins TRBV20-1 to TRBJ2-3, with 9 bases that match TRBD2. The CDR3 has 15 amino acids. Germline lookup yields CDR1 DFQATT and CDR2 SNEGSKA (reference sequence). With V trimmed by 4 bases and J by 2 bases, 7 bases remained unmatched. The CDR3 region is CSATRLAENTDTQYF. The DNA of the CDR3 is TGCAGTGCTACGAGACTAGCGGAGAACACAGATACGCAGTATTTT.

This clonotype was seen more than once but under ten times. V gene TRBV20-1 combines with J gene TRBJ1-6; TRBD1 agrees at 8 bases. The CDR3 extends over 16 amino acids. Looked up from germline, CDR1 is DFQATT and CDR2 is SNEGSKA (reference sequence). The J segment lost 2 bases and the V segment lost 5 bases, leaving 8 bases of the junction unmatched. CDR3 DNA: TGCAGTGCTTCCACTGCAGGGGGCGCCTATAATTCACCCCTCCACTTT. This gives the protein CSASTAGGAYNSPLHF.

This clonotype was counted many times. The CDR3 protein is CASTPRGGSSYEQYF. Written as DNA, the CDR3 is TGTGCCAGCACCCCGCGGGGGGGGAGCTCCTACGAGCAGTACTTC. The rearrangement joins TRBV7-9 to TRBJ2-7; 9 bases are shared with TRBD2. The CDR3 is made up of 15 amino acids. J lost 0 bases, V lost 7 bases, and 7 bases had no gene match. CDR1 SEHNR and CDR2 FQNEAQ come from the germline V gene (reference sequence).

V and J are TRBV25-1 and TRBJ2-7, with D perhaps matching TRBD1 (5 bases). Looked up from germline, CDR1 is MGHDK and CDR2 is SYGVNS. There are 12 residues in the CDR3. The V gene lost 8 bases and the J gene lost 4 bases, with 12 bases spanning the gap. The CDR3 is CASGRVWYEQYF. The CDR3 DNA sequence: TGTGCCAGCGGCAGGGTTTGGTACGAGCAGTACTTC.

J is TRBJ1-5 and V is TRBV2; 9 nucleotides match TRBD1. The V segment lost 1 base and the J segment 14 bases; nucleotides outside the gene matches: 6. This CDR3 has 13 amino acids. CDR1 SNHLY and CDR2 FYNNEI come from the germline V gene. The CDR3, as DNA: TGTGCCAGCAGTGAAGAACGGGACAGGGTGAAGCATTTT. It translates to CASSEERDRVKHF.

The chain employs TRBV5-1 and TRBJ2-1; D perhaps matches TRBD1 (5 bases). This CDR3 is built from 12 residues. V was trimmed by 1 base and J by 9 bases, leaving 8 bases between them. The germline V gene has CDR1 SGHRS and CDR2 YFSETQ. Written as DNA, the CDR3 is TGCGCCAGCAGCTTGACCGACAGTGAGCAGTTCTTC. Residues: CASSLTDSEQFF.

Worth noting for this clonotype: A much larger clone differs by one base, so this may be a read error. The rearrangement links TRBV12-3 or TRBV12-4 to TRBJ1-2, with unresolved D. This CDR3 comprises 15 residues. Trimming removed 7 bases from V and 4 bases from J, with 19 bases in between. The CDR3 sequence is CASTTTGRIRYGYTF. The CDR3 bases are TGTGCCAGCACTACGACCGGTAGAATTCGCTATGGCTACACCTTC.

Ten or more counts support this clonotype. This CDR3 reads CASSLSKVDSGNTIYF. The DNA for the CDR3 is TGTGCCAGCAGTTTAAGCAAGGTTGACTCTGGAAACACCATATATTTT. The V gene is TRBV28, the J gene TRBJ1-3; D not certain. The germline V gene has CDR1 MDHEN and CDR2 SYDVKM. Trimming took off 2 bases at V and 0 bases at J, with 11 bases between the two ends. This CDR3 region has 16 residues.

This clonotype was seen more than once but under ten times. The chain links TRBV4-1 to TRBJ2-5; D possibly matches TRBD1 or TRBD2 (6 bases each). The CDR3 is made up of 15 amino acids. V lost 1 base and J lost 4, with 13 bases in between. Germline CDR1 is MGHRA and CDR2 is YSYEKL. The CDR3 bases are TGCGCCAGCAGCCAAGGCCGGGGGCGGGTAGAGACCCAGTACTTC. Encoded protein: CASSQGRGRVETQYF.

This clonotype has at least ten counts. CDR3 sequence reads: CASSLAGRYEQYF. As DNA, the CDR3 is TGTGCCAGCAGCTTAGCGGGACGCTACGAGCAGTACTTC. The chain links TRBV7-8 to TRBJ2-7; possibly TRBD1 or TRBD2 for D (5 bases each). V was clipped by 0 bases and J by 3 bases, with 6 bases between them. Per the germline V gene, CDR1 is SGHVS and CDR2 is FQNEAQ. CDR3 length equals 13 residues.

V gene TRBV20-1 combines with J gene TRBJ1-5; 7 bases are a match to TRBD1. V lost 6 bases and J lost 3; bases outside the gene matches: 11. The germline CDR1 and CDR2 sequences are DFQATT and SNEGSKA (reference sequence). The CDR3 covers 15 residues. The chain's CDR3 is CSATTQGGLNQPQHF. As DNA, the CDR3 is TGCAGTGCGACCACCCAGGGGGGACTCAATCAGCCCCAGCATTTT.

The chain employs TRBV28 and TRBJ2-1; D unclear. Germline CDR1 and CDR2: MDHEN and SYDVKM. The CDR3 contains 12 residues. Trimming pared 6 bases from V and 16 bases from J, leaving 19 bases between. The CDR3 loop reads CASSPLIGPLFF. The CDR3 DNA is TGTGCCAGCAGCCCACTCATTGGCCCTTTATTCTTC.

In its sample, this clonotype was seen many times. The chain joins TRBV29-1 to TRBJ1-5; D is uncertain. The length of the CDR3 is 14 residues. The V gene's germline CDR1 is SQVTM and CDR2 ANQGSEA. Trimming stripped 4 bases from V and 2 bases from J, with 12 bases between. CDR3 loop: CSVAPTNGNQPQHF. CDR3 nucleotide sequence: TGCAGCGTTGCTCCGACGAATGGCAATCAGCCCCAGCATTTT.

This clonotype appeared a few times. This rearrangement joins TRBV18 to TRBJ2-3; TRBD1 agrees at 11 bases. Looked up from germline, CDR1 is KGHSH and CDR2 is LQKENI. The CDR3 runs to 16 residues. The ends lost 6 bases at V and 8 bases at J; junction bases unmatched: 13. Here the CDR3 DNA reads TGTGCCAGCTCCCGGACAGGGGGCGAAGGGAGTACTACGCAGTATTTT. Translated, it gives CASSRTGGEGSTTQYF.

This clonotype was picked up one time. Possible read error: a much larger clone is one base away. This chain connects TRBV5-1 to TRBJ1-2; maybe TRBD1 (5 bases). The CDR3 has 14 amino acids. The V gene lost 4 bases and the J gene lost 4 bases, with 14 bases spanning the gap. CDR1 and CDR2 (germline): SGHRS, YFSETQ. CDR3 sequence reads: CASSADPGGYGYTF. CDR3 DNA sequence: TGCGCCAGCAGCGCTGATCCGGGGGGCTATGGCTACACCTTC. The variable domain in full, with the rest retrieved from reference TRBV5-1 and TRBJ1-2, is KAGVTQTPRYLIKTRGQQVTLSCSPISGHRSVSWYQQTPGQGLQFLFEYFSETQRNKGNFPGRFSGRQFSNSRSEMNVSTLELGDSALYLCASSADPGGYGYTFGSGTRLTVV.

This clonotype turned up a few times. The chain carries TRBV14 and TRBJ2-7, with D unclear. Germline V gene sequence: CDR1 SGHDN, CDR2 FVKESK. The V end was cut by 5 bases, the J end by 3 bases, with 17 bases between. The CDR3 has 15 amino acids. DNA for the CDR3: TGTGCCAGCAGCACTTTCAGAGAGAACTACTACGAGCAGTACTTC. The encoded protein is CASSTFRENYYEQYF.

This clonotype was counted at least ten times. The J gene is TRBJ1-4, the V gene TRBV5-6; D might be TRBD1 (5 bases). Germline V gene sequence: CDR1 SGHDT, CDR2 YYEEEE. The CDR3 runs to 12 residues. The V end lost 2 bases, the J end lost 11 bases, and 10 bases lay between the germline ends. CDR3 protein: CASSLIGDKLFF. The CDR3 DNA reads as TGTGCCAGCAGCTTAATCGGGGACAAACTGTTTTTT. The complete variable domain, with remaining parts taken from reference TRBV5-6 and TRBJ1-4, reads DAGVTQSPTHLIKTRGQQVTLRCSPKSGHDTVSWYQQALGQGPQFIFQYYEEEERQRGNFPDRFSGHQFPNYSSELNVNALLLGDSALYLCASSLIGDKLFFGSGTQLSVL.

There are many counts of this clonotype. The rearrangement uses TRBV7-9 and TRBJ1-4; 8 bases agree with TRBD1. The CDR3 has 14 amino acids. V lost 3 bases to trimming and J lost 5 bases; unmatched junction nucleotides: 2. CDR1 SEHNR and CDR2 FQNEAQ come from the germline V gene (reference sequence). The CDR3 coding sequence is TGTGCCAGCAGCTTGGGACAGGTCAATGAAAAACTGTTTTTT. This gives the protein CASSLGQVNEKLFF.

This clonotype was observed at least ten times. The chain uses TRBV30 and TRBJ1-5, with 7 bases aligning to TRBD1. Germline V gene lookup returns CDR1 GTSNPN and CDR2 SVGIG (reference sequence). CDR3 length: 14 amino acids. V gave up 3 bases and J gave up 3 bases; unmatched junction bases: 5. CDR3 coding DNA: TGTGCCTGGAGCGCGGGACAGTACAATCAGCCCCAGCATTTT. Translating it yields CAWSAGQYNQPQHF. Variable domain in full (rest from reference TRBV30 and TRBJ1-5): SQTIHQWPATLVQPVGSPLSLECTVEGTSNPNLYWYRQAAGRGLQLLFYSVGIGQISSEVPQNLSASRPQDRQFILSSKKLLLSDSGFYLCAWSAGQYNQPQHFGDGTRLSIL.